The 5 T cell receptor beta chains below were found in one sample sequenced in a study of vaccination and CD4 T cells after COVID-19. These receptors have no known antigen. Sequencing of DNA taken from cultured CD4+ T cells relied on the Oncomine TCR Beta short-read assay. TCRdb re-derived calls from the PCR reads in MiXCR, one entry per CDR3 protein. This sample carries some 20,000 distinct CDR3 sequences, 40% to 50% of them seen once, and the ten largest clones take approximately 25%. Described treatment: roughly 10-day PBMC culture with coronavirus spike peptide pools or control peptides (ViraFEST assay). The sample consisted of CD4+ T cells from blood, cultured in vitro, taken before SARS-CoV-2 vaccination. The receptor set was obtained from a human donor who had recovered from COVID-19.

This clonotype occurred a few times. The chain links TRBV6-1 to TRBJ2-2; TRBD1 agrees at 8 bases. Germline CDR1 is MNHNS and CDR2 is SASEGT. There are 16 residues in the CDR3. Losses at the gene ends were 3 bases for V and 3 bases for J; bases not matched to a gene: 6. CDR3 nucleotides: TGTGCCAGCAGTGACGCGGACAGGGTGCACACCGGGGAGCTGTTTTTT. Protein product: CASSDADRVHTGELFF.

This chain links TRBV20-1 with TRBJ1-2; D possibly corresponds to TRBD1 (6 bases). The CDR3 runs to 13 residues. Germline CDR1 is DFQATT and CDR2 is SNEGSKA (reference sequence). Trimming took off 1 base at V and 3 bases at J, with 9 bases between the two ends. CDR3 sequence: CSARVSGDYGYTF. The CDR3 coding sequence is TGCAGTGCTAGAGTTTCAGGGGACTATGGCTACACCTTC.

Concerning this clonotype itself: At one end the junction does not follow the germline gene, possibly because of a read error. This chain uses TRBV11-1 with TRBJ2-6; D possibly corresponds to TRBD1 (5 bases). Per germline, CDR1 SGHAT and CDR2 FQDESV (reference sequence). There are 18 residues in the CDR3. Here the CDR3 reads CASSQGSSGQPGANVLTF. CDR3 nucleotide sequence: TGCGCCAGCAGCCAAGGTTCGTCAGGGCAGCCTGGGGCCAACGTCCTGACTTTC.

About this clonotype itself: At one end the junction does not follow the germline gene, possibly because of a read error. The V gene is TRBV6-2 or TRBV6-3, the J gene TRBJ1-6; D is possibly TRBD1 (6 bases). Germline V CDR1 and CDR2: MNHEY, SVGEGT. This CDR3 comprises 15 residues. The chain's CDR3 is CASRYSRTENSPLHF. DNA for the CDR3: TGTGCCAGCAGATACTCCAGGACAGAGAATTCACCCCTCCACTTT.

Judged by abundance, this clonotype is medium-sized. The chain combines TRBV19 with TRBJ1-5, with a weak D call TRBD1 (5 bases). This CDR3 contains 14 residues. Germline V gene lookup returns CDR1 LNHDA and CDR2 SQIVND (reference sequence). Between the trimmed V and J ends, which lost 3 bases and 7 bases, there was a span of 13 bases. In DNA, the CDR3 is TGTGCCAGTAGTATCGGTCAGGGTGGCCAGCCCCAGCATTTT. Protein: CASSIGQGGQPQHF.